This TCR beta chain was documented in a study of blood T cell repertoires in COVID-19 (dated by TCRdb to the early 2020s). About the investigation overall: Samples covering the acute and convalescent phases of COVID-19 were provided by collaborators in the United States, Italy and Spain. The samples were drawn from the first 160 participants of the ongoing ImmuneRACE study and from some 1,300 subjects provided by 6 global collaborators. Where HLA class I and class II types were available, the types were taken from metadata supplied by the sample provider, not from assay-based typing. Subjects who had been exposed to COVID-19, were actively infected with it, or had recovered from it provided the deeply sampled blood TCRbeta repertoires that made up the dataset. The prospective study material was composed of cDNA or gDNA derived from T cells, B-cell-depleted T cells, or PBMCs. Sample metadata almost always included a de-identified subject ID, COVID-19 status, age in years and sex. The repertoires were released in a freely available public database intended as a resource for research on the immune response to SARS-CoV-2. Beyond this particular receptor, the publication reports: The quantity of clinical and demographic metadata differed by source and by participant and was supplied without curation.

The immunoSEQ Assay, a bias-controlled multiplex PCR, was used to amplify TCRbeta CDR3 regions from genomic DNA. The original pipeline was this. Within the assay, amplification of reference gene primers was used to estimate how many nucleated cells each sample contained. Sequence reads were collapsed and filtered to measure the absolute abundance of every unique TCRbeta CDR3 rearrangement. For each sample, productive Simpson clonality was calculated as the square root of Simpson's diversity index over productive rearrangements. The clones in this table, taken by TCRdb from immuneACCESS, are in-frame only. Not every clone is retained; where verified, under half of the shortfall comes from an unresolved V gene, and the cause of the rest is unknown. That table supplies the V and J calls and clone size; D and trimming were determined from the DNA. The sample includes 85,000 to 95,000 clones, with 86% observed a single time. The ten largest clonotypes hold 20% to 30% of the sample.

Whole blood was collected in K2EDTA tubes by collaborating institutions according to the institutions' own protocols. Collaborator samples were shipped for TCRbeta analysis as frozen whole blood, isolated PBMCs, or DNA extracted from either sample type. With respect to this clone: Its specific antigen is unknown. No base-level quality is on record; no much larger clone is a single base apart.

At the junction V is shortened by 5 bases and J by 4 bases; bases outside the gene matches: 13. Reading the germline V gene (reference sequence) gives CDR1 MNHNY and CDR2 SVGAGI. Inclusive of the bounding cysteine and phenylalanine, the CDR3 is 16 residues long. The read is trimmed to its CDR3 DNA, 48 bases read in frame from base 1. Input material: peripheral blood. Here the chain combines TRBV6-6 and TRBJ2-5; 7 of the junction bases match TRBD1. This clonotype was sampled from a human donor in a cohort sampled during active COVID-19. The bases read TGTGCCAGCAGTAAGGACAGGCTGCAGATCCTAGAGACCCAGTACTTC. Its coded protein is CASSKDRLQILETQYF.